This T cell receptor (beta chain) was captured in a study of blood T cell repertoires in COVID-19. The age range of participants was about 18 to 100 years, with residence in about two dozen US areas. CDR3 size: 16 residues. Germline CDR1 is MDHEN and CDR2 is SYDVKM. Deletions cut 2 bases from V and 5 bases from J, with 18 bases between. Per the original methods: Using reference gene primer amplification, nucleated cell counts were estimated. Using immunoSEQ multiplex PCR, the repertoire was profiled, and TCRdb retains in-frame clones only, with some absent. That table gives V, J and clone size, and the DNA gave D and trimming. The table shows fewer than 350,000 clones, with approximately 90% occurring only once.

V usage is TRBV28 and J usage is TRBJ1-1; no reliable D call. This TCR came from a woman aged 40 to 55 with acute COVID-19. Source material: PBMCs or T cells enriched from blood (not recorded which). Written as DNA, the CDR3 is TGTGCCAGCAGTTTAGCCGCGGGAGGGAAGACGACTGAAGCTTTCTTT. Its protein product is CASSLAAGGKTTEAFF.